This T cell receptor (beta chain) was identified during a study of blood T cells in healthy people across ages. A second PCR of 7 to 11 cycles used a sample-barcoded 5' primer and a J-beta primer mix. TCRdb recomputed calls from the 5' RACE reads with MiXCR, one row per CDR3 protein. The data contain 920,000 or so distinct CDR3 sequences, 40% to 45% of them singletons. Germline loops: CDR1 SGHVS, CDR2 FNYEAQ. CDR3 size: 17 residues. About this clonotype: Sequence at one end of the junction differs from germline and may be a read error.

The V call is TRBV7-6, the J call TRBJ2-1, with TRBD2 matching 7 bases. This sequence was found in a woman aged 55-69 years in good health. Material for sequencing was blood. The DNA of the CDR3 is TGTGCCAGCAGCTCCCAGGGCGGGCGAGCGGGGTACAGTGAGCAGTTCTTC. Translation gives CASSSQGGRAGYSEQFF.